The present TCR beta chain was sequenced within a study of somatic mutations in cytotoxic T cells in rheumatoid arthritis. Only in-frame clones appear in the TCRdb table, and some are missing; sequencing was by immunoSEQ multiplex PCR. Of approximately 21,000 clones listed, approximately 81% are singletons. Germline lookup yields CDR1 MNHEY and CDR2 SVGAGI. This CDR3 is 16 amino acids long. The trim removed 0 bases at V and 3 bases at J, leaving 4 bases unmatched. The sequence came from an adult with rheumatoid arthritis. Source material: CD8+ T cells sorted from blood. This chain uses TRBV6-5 with TRBJ2-1; TRBD1 matches 8 bases. The CDR3 DNA sequence: TGTGCCAGCAGTTACTCAGGGACAGGAGGCTACAATGAGCAGTTCTTC. Translated, it gives CASSYSGTGGYNEQFF.